This TCR beta chain comes out of a study of shared clonotypes between healthy human individuals. This CDR3 region has 13 residues. Looked up from germline, CDR1 is SNHLY and CDR2 is FYNNEI. V was cut by 4 bases and J by 7 bases, with 13 bases left in between. Using immunoSEQ multiplex PCR, the repertoire was profiled, and TCRdb retains in-frame clones only, with some absent. The sample carries roughly 2.5 million clones, more than 90% recorded once. The clonotype originates from a man between 18 and 35 years old in good health. The sequencing input was naive CD4+ T cells sorted from blood. The subset here: CD45RA+ positively selected. The chain combines TRBV2 with TRBJ1-1; D possibly corresponds to TRBD1 (5 bases). Written as DNA, the CDR3 is TGTGCCAGCAGTGGGGGGGGGACCCTTGAAGCTTTCTTT. As protein: CASSGGGTLEAFF.